What follows describes a single T cell receptor (beta chain). What it recognizes is unknown. V was cut by 6 bases and J by 1 base, with 6 bases left in between. The germline V gene encodes CDR1 MNHNS and CDR2 SASEGT. The CDR3 runs to 12 residues. The PCR employed 60 Vbeta primers together with 13 Jbeta primers. Here immunoSEQ multiplex PCR was the method, and the copy in TCRdb shows in-frame clones only, minus some. The sample yields over 50,000 clones, about 90% seen once. This sample was taken from a study of cytomegalovirus exposure and HLA in healthy donors. Broader study findings: Productive rates of about 87% or about 30% were seen for most TCR beta V segments in an earlier analysis. Donor immune exposure was known only as CMV serostatus. It was in a later analysis that TCR association rates were seen to vary by HLA locus, highest for DRB1 and lowest for HLA-C.

The rearrangement links TRBV6-1 to TRBJ1-1, with D uncertain. The sequenced sample consisted of PBMCs. The TCR comes from a young man in good health and CMV-seronegative. The CDR3 spells CASSGWNTEAFF. The CDR3 coding sequence is TGTGCCAGCAGCGGTTGGAACACTGAAGCTTTCTTT.